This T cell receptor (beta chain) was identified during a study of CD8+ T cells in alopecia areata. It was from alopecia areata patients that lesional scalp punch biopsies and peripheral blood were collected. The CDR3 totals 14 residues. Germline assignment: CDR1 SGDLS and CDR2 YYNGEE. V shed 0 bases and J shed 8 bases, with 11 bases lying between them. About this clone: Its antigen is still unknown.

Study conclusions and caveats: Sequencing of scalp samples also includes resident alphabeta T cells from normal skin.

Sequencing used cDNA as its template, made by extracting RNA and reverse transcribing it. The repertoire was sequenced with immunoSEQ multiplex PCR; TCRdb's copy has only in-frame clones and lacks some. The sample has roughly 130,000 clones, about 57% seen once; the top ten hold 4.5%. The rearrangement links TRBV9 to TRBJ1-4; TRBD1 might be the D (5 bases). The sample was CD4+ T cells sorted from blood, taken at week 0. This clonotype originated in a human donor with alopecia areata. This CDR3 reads CASSVAGHPEKLFF. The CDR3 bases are TGTGCCAGCAGCGTAGCGGGGCACCCGGAAAAACTGTTTTTT.